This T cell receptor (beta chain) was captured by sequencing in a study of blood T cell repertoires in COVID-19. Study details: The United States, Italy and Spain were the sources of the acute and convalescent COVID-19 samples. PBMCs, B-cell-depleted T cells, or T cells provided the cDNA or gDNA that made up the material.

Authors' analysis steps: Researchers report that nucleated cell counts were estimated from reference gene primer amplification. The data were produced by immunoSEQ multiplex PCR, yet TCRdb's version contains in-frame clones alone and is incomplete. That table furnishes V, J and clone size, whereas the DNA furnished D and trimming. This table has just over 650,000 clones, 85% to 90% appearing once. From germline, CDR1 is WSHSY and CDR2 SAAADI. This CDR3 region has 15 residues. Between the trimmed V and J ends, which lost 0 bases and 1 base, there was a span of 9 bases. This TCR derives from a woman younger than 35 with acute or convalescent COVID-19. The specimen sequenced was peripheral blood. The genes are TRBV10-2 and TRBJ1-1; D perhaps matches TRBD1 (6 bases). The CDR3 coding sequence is TGCGCCAGCAGTGAGTCGATGACAGGGAACACTGAAGCTTTCTTT. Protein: CASSESMTGNTEAFF.